This T cell receptor beta chain came from a study of regulatory T cells in long-lasting Graves disease. Overall study context: Graves' patients with a new diagnosis had received antithyroid drugs under 3 months. Whole-study findings and limits: Repertoires from persistent disease leaned toward TRBV28, TRBJ1-2 and TRBJ2-5.

The time point is: newly diagnosed GD, antithyroid drugs for less than 3 months. The TCR library was made from RNA that had been extracted from PBMCs in TRIzol. The patient group derived from an endocrinology department in Xi'an, China. Each patient gave 8.5 to 10 milliliters of EDTA-anticoagulated peripheral blood. Germline V lookup: CDR1 SGHVS, CDR2 FQNEAQ. V lost 3 bases and J lost 4, with 12 bases in between. CDR3 length: 14 residues. CDR3-region Arm-PCR and iRepertoire HTBI primers produced the TCR beta libraries. Each CDR3 protein is one row after TCRdb ran MiXCR on the multiplex PCR reads. The sample has hundreds of thousands of distinct CDR3 sequences; around 15% are singletons. Comment on this clonotype: The antigen is not known.

The sequence was collected from a female donor with Graves disease. The chain recombines TRBV7-8 with TRBJ2-5, with D maybe TRBD1 (6 bases). The input for sequencing was peripheral blood mononuclear cells (PBMCs), taken at new diagnosis, from a patient treated with antithyroid drugs. Here the CDR3 DNA reads TGTGCCAGCAGCTTTCGCGCAGGGGCAGAGACCCAGTACTTC. It codes for CASSFRAGAETQYF.